This T cell receptor (beta chain) is drawn from a study of T cells in localized non-small cell lung cancer. The germline V gene has CDR1 LNHDA and CDR2 SQIVND (reference sequence). The CDR3 spans 12 residues. V was pared by 3 bases and J by 7 bases, with 9 bases between. This clone was picked up a small number of times. Clones were sequenced by immunoSEQ multiplex PCR, and TCRdb holds only the in-frame ones, with some missing. The data contain 15,000 to 20,000 clones, around 79% of them singletons. The material was peripheral blood, obtained before any cancer treatment. The gene calls are TRBV19 and TRBJ1-2; D ambiguous. The origin of this receptor is a male donor older than 55 with stage I lung adenocarcinoma. This CDR3 is CASSMERIGYTF. CDR3 DNA: TGTGCCAGTAGTATGGAAAGGATTGGCTACACCTTC.